A single sample is the source of the 10 T cell receptor beta chains below, sequenced in a study of radiotherapy plus CTLA-4 blockade in lung cancer. Libraries were prepared by immunoSEQ multiplex PCR; TCRdb keeps only in-frame clonotypes and omits some of them. The sample holds around 72,000 clones; roughly 78% are singletons and the top ten take around 7.1%. Sample: peripheral blood, taken from a patient treated with radiotherapy plus ipilimumab. These receptors originate from a human donor with non-small cell lung cancer who had a complete response to radiotherapy plus ipilimumab.

This clone was recorded a few times. The chain is built from TRBV6-5 and TRBJ1-3; D might be TRBD1 (5 bases). V lost 6 bases and J lost 3, with 9 bases in between. The CDR3 is made up of 13 amino acids. Germline CDR1 reads MNHEY; CDR2 reads SVGAGI. Written as DNA, the CDR3 is TGTGCCAGCAGCCGAGACAGTGGAAACACCATATATTTT. This translates into CASSRDSGNTIYF.

This clone was found once. This chain joins TRBV6-6 and TRBJ1-1; TRBD1 might be the D (5 bases). Trimming cost V 6 bases and J 1 base, with 15 bases left between them. The CDR3 covers 15 residues. CDR1 is MNHNY, CDR2 SVGAGI, per germline (reference sequence). The CDR3 nucleotides read TGTGCCAGCAGGCCAGGGTTCGACGCGAACACTGAAGCTTTCTTT. As protein: CASRPGFDANTEAFF.

With regard to this clone: A much larger clone lies one base from this, so it may be a read error. The rearrangement joins TRBV7-9 to TRBJ2-3; TRBD1 is a possible D gene (6 bases). Germline lookup yields CDR1 SEHNR and CDR2 FQNEAQ (reference sequence). There are 14 residues in the CDR3. V was clipped by 1 base and J by 1 base, with 6 bases between them. CDR3 nucleotides: TGTGCCAGCAGCTTAGGACAGGGCACAGATACGCAGTATTTT. This codes for CASSLGQGTDTQYF.

The chain links TRBV28 to TRBJ2-3, with D possibly called TRBD1 or TRBD2 (5 bases each). Trimming removed 2 bases from V and 4 bases from J, with 13 bases in between. Germline CDR1 and CDR2: MDHEN and SYDVKM. The CDR3 is made up of 15 amino acids. Written as DNA, the CDR3 is TGTGCCAGCAGTTTAAGGGGCGACGGGGCAGATACGCAGTATTTT. It yields the protein CASSLRGDGADTQYF.

J is TRBJ2-7 and V is TRBV30, with TRBD2 matching 11 bases. J was trimmed by 1 base and V by 3 bases; bases with no gene match: 23. CDR1 and CDR2 (germline): GTSNPN, SVGIG (reference sequence). This CDR3 spans 21 amino acids. CDR3 in DNA: TGTGCCTGGAGCCCGGGACAGGGAATAGCGGGGGGGTTTGCGAGGTCCTACGAGCAGTACTTC. Its translation: CAWSPGQGIAGGFARSYEQYF. Supplemented by reference TRBV30 and TRBJ2-7, the full variable domain reads SQTIHQWPATLVQPVGSPLSLECTVEGTSNPNLYWYRQAAGRGLQLLFYSVGIGQISSEVPQNLSASRPQDRQFILSSKKLLLSDSGFYLCAWSPGQGIAGGFARSYEQYFGPGTRLTVT.

The CDR3 is CASSEGQGGNQPQHF. The DNA of the CDR3 is TGTGCCAGCAGTGAGGGTCAGGGTGGGAATCAGCCCCAGCATTTT. The rearrangement uses TRBV2 and TRBJ1-5; a weak D match, TRBD1 (5 bases). V lost 3 bases, J lost 4 bases, and 13 bases lay in between. CDR1 is SNHLY and CDR2 is FYNNEI in the germline V gene. CDR3 size: 15 residues.

This chain connects TRBV6-6 to TRBJ1-6; D ambiguous. V dropped 7 bases and J dropped 10 bases, with 20 bases sitting between them. Germline V gene data show CDR1 as MNHNY and CDR2 as SVGAGI (reference sequence). The CDR3 contains 15 residues. CDR3 in amino acids: CASTKDLSGVSPLHF. CDR3 nucleotide sequence: TGTGCCAGCACAAAAGACCTCTCGGGAGTGTCACCCCTCCACTTT.

The rearrangement uses TRBV10-3 and TRBJ1-2; unclear D gene. The CDR3 consists of 12 residues. Germline-derived CDR1 and CDR2 are ENHRY and SYGVKD. DNA of the CDR3: TGTGCTTGCAGAAATGCTAACTATGGCTACACCTTC. Translation: CACRNANYGYTF.

The chain links TRBV27 to TRBJ2-2, with a possible D match to TRBD2 (6 bases). Germline-derived CDR1 and CDR2 are MNHEY and SMNVEV (reference sequence). Trimming removed 6 bases from V and 4 bases from J, with 15 bases in between. CDR3 length: 15 residues. CDR3 protein: CASSHASVGTGELFF. The DNA for the CDR3 is TGTGCCAGCAGCCACGCTAGCGTGGGCACCGGGGAGCTGTTTTTT.

The gene calls are TRBV7-9 and TRBJ2-3; D might be TRBD2 (5 bases). Germline V gene data show CDR1 as SEHNR and CDR2 as FQNEAQ (reference sequence). Trimming took 6 bases from V and 0 from J, leaving 22 bases between them. The CDR3 runs 18 residues. In DNA, the CDR3 is TGTGCCAGCAGTTCCGAGTATGGGGAGCCTACTAGCACAGATACGCAGTATTTT. Its protein is CASSSEYGEPTSTDTQYF.